The sequence of this T cell receptor beta chain was determined in a study of cytomegalovirus exposure and HLA in healthy donors (dated by TCRdb to the late 2010s). For context, the study as a whole: An earlier analysis of approximately 590 of the donors reported approximately 290 Gb of sequence data and some 100 million unique TCR beta sequences from about 179 million T cells. An early release covering 550 to 700 HLA-typed donors comprised about 300 gigabases of sequencing data and approximately 80 million unique TCR sequences. Of the 300 to 450 genotyped donors, over 70% fell in the genetic ancestry cluster associated with self-reported Caucasian donors. The study was designed to test whether signatures of past pathogen exposure could be identified by cataloging public T cell receptors. Using immunosequencing, the study profiled T cell repertoires from around 680 subjects and related those repertoires to cytomegalovirus serostatus. Besides the first cohort of 666 subjects, a separate validation cohort made up of 120 different subjects was used. The study combined high-throughput TCR immunosequencing, statistical association of individual TCRs with disease status, and machine learning to predict cytomegalovirus infection status. To study patterns of TCR occurrence, a later analysis re-analyzed previously published TCR beta repertoires from 500 to 850 donors and added high-resolution HLA genotyping. In the later analysis, no new phenotypic data were used to find candidate immune exposures; instead, reliance was placed on TCR beta sequences and their occurrence across donors. An earlier analysis of approximately 640 of the donors applied high-throughput TCR beta sequencing to assess whether each TCR beta V gene segment acted as functional or pseudogenic. Alongside the repertoire data, information on donor age, sex, ethnicity and CMV serostatus was compiled. A later genetic analysis took genome-wide SNP genotypes for 398 of the 666 donors and used that subset as a discovery cohort. Every discovery cohort repertoire had been produced on one sequencing platform. HLA typing covered class I and class II loci at four-digit resolution. The number of typed donors differed by locus: about 620-630 for A, B, C, DRB1 and DQB1; 522 for DQA1; approximately 600 for DPA1; and 400 to 480 for DPB1. Roughly five DR-DQ haplotypes were handled as single units for association and clustering, since linkage in the cohort was strong. Among a few hundred genotyped donors of the cohort, an average of approximately 250,000 unique TCR beta nucleotide sequences were sequenced per donor, around 20% of them non-productive. Summary of the overall study and its limitations: A total of 150 or so TCR beta chains were listed by the study as associated with cytomegalovirus. A later genetic analysis associated a missense DCLRE1C variant with V-gene and J-gene trimming of TCR beta chains, and an independent cohort replicated the association. Three of the identified cytomegalovirus-associated TCR beta chains were confirmed in vitro to be specific for cytomegalovirus antigens. Roughly 17 rarely observed V segments, including chromosome 9 orphons, were excluded from the earlier analysis of some 590 of the donors because counts were too low. In this cohort, only TCR beta chains were sequenced, and detectable features were limited by the absence of alpha or paired-chain data. Broadly in line with IMGT annotations, most TCR beta V segments showed up in productive rearrangements about 90% or about 30% of the time in an earlier analysis of approximately 640 of the donors. The classifier was reported to diagnose cytomegalovirus status with high specificity and sensitivity in both the original and validation cohorts. Because HLA typing was missing for some donors at each locus, association tests included only the typed subset. Most TCR sequences were seen in very few donors, while some public TCRs were found in many individuals. Correlated functional status among segregating V segments might reflect linkage disequilibrium, but an unknown experimental factor could not be ruled out. Strong co-occurrence of HLA alleles, especially DR and DQ, made assigning TCR associations to individual alleles difficult. Presence/absence analyses assumed roughly uniform sequencing depth across donors, an assumption that may not hold. According to a later analysis, TCR association rates differed among HLA loci, with DRB1 alleles showing the most associated TCRs and HLA-C alleles showing the fewest. For the cohort, immune exposure information was limited to CMV serostatus. Several of the top co-occurrence clusters appeared to be linked to parvovirus B19, influenza, CMV and Epstein-Barr virus, according to a later analysis. A later analysis associated about 18,000 TCR beta sequences with specific HLA alleles at a false discovery rate of 0.05. The 87-base-pair reads could not distinguish some IMGT-functional V segments, including TRBV6-2 and TRBV6-3, so those segments were excluded. In a later genetic analysis, fewer N-insertions in productive TCRs were reported among donors in an Asian-associated ancestry cluster than the 666-donor mean. A further reported finding was that TCR beta sequences accurately predicted the HLA-A and HLA-B alleles for most subjects in the first cohort. According to a later analysis, most CMV-associated TCR beta chains appeared to be HLA-restricted, and the HLA associations seemed to be driven largely by CMV exposure. A cluster of highly shared sequence variants was judged likely to be a technical artifact of the sequencing pipeline. The authors suggested that the approach could potentially be extended to other disease states and immunological phenotypes. In a later analysis, HLA-associated TCR beta chains were found to be more clonally expanded and to have lower generation probabilities than equally common non-associated chains.

Libraries were constructed by the immunoSEQ multiplex PCR assay. A mixture of 60 forward primers for TCR Vbeta segments and 13 reverse primers for TCR Jbeta segments was used in the multiplex PCR. The CDR3 region of rearranged TCR beta genes was amplified from genomic DNA with a multiplex PCR assay. Amplified TCR beta libraries were sequenced as 87-base-pair reads on the Illumina HiSeq System. The source study handled its data this way. A later analysis tallied roughly 76 million unique TCR beta chains across the roughly 610 repertoires, and some 12 million of those chains were shared by two or more donors. A nearest-neighbor algorithm error-corrected the raw reads and collapsed the reads into unique sequences, merging closely related sequences to remove PCR and sequencing errors. CDR3 sequences were aligned to IMGT reference sequences to assign V, D and J gene segments. For a sequence to be retained, at least a six-nucleotide match to both a V gene segment and a J gene segment was required. A rearrangement was called productive if the CDR3 had no stop codons and remained in frame with V and J, and every other rearrangement was called non-productive. Following IMGT convention, CDR3 was defined as the stretch from the second conserved V-encoded cysteine to the conserved J-encoded phenylalanine. Sequences without an unambiguous match to a single V gene segment were excluded from the earlier analysis of 450 to 650 of the donors. An earlier analysis of 450 to 650 of the donors called V segments functional above 56.7% productive rearrangements and segregating when the between-donor standard deviation exceeded 5%. A statistical classification framework was built for diagnosing cytomegalovirus status from the catalog of TCR beta chain sequences. A later analysis assigned V and J genes by comparing TCR nucleotide sequences with IMGT/GENE-DB human TR gene sequences. The TCRdist pipeline was used in a later analysis to assign CDR3 sequences and most-parsimonious VDJ recombination scenarios. In a later analysis, each TCR beta chain was defined by its CDR3 amino acid sequence together with its V-gene family, and reads lacking a unique V-gene family were excluded. In a later analysis, around 650 highly shared, low-generation-probability nucleotide sequences were removed to address suspected cross-contamination and a sequencing artifact. A later analysis calculated a clonal expansion index for each public chain from normalized within-repertoire ranks of inferred template counts. In a later analysis, generation probabilities were computed using a VDJ recombination model fitted to out-of-frame rearrangements, and the results were checked against IGoR. Hypergeometric tests were used in a later analysis to score TCR-TCR, TCR-HLA and TCR-CMV co-occurrence, with a repertoire-size bias correction applied to the TCR pairs. A later analysis estimated false discovery rates by permuting HLA or CMV assignments 20 times. A later analysis grouped co-occurring TCRs with DBSCAN, adding TCRdist sequence similarity when clustering within HLA-allele-positive subsets. For co-occurrence clustering, repertoires with fewer than 30,000 or more than 120,000 public chains were excluded, along with five repertoires with anomalous nucleotide sharing. The source is immuneACCESS, and TCRdb retained only in-frame sequences with V and J called. Part of the clones is not carried over; for the studies checked, unresolved V genes explain less than half of this, and the remainder is unexplained. V and J calls and clone size are given by that table; D and trimming were obtained from the DNA. In this sample the table shows 100,000 to 150,000 clones, around 80% of which occur a single time. Clones ranked in the top ten supply roughly 2% of the sample.

In total, approximately 700 healthy bone marrow donors made up the cohort. Cohort members were all nominally healthy when sampled, although unrecorded immune exposures were likely present. The donor was CMV seronegative and belonged to the group of under 400 seronegative cohort members. Every donor gave a peripheral blood sample, and the peripheral blood mononuclear cells from that sample were used for TCR beta sequencing. The Qiagen DNeasy Blood Extraction Kit was used to extract genomic DNA from the blood cell samples. A remark on this clone: It has no known antigen specificity. No much larger clone is present one base from it, and per-base qualities are unavailable.

From the cysteine through the phenylalanine, the CDR3 covers 15 amino acids. CDR3 DNA is the only sequence kept; it has 45 bases, read in frame from the first base. Sequences SGHDN (CDR1) and FVKESK (CDR2) are obtained from the germline V gene. V was cut back by 4 bases and J by 1 base, leaving a gap of 14 bases between them. Recombination connected TRBV14 to TRBJ2-7; no confident D gene assignment can be made. Source material: PBMCs. The sequence derives from a man between 18 and 29 years old in good health and CMV-seronegative. The CDR3 region: CASSPLGQKSYEQYF. The bases are TGTGCCAGCAGCCCTCTAGGCCAGAAGTCCTACGAGCAGTACTTC.